A selection of T cell receptor beta chains follows, all from one sample in a study of breast tumors, draining lymph nodes, adjacent tissues. MiXCR, applied by TCRdb to the multiplex PCR reads, yields one record per CDR3 protein. The sample yields about 140,000 distinct CDR3 sequences, approximately 29% seen once. Material for sequencing was axillary lymph node tissue. The receptors here all came from a female donor with breast cancer. Some clones in this sample may be carry-over from other donors' samples. CDR3s include the opening cysteine and the closing phenylalanine or tryptophan. Fields, in order: clone size, J gene, V gene, D gene, CDR3 DNA, CDR3 protein. The D gene is left open where the match is weak. Clone size is stated in some rows and not others, as once, few, many or a class when expanded.

size: NA
J: TRBJ1-3
V: TRBV6-2/TRBV6-3
D: NA
DNA: TGTGCCAGCAGAAAGGGTGTGGACCACACCATATATTTT
CDR3: CASRKGVDHTIYF

size: NA
J: TRBJ1-5
V: TRBV6-5
D: NA
DNA: TGTGCCAGCAGTTACTCTCGAGGGGGAGACCAGCCCCAGCATTTT
CDR3: CASSYSRGGDQPQHF

size: many
J: TRBJ1-2
V: TRBV13
D: TRBD1
DNA: TGTGCCAGCAGCCGACAGGGAAACTATGGCTACACCTTC
CDR3: CASSRQGNYGYTF

size: many
J: TRBJ1-4
V: TRBV5-6
D: NA
DNA: TGTGCCAGAATGATCGTTGGTCGGGAAAAACTGTTTTTT
CDR3: CARMIVGREKLFF

size: NA
J: TRBJ2-1
V: TRBV20-1
D: NA
DNA: TGCAGTGCTAGAGCGCAGGGTGGCGAGCAGTTCTTC
CDR3: CSARAQGGEQFF

size: many
J: TRBJ2-6
V: TRBV19
D: NA
DNA: TGTGCCAGTAGCAAGGAGGCCTCTGGGGCCAACGTCCTGACTTTC
CDR3: CASSKEASGANVLTF

size: few
J: TRBJ1-1
V: TRBV18
D: TRBD1
DNA: TGTGCCAGCTCACCTCGACAGGGGGCGGACACTGAAGCTTTCTTT
CDR3: CASSPRQGADTEAFF

size: few
J: TRBJ1-2
V: TRBV28
D: NA
DNA: TGTGCCAGCAGTTTCGCCAGGGTACAAGCTAACTATGGCTACACCTTC
CDR3: CASSFARVQANYGYTF

size: many
J: TRBJ2-1
V: TRBV12-3/TRBV12-4
D: NA
DNA: TGTGCCAGCACTATGAGGGACGGCCGACAGTTCTTC
CDR3: CASTMRDGRQFF

size: many
J: TRBJ2-2
V: TRBV14
D: TRBD1
DNA: TGTGCCAGCAGCCTGAACACAGGGGCGAACACCGGGGAGCTGTTTTTT
CDR3: CASSLNTGANTGELFF

size: NA
J: TRBJ2-1
V: TRBV6-1
D: NA
DNA: TGTGCCAGCAGTGAGAGTTTCGCAGCCCCCCTCCAACAGTTCTTC
CDR3: CASSESFAAPLQQFF

size: many
J: TRBJ1-4
V: TRBV15
D: TRBD1
DNA: TGTGCCACCAGCAGAGATGGGACAGCTAGTGAAAAACTGTTTTTT
CDR3: CATSRDGTASEKLFF

size: many
J: TRBJ1-2
V: TRBV29-1
D: NA
DNA: TGCAGCGTTGATACGGGGGACTATGGCTACACCTTC
CDR3: CSVDTGDYGYTF

size: NA
J: TRBJ1-4
V: TRBV18
D: NA
DNA: TGTGCCGGCTCACCAACTAATGAAAAACTGTTTTTT
CDR3: CAGSPTNEKLFF

size: many
J: TRBJ2-1
V: TRBV4-1
D: NA
DNA: TGCGCCAGCAGCCAAGCGGACTCAGACCACAATGAGCAGTTCTTC
CDR3: CASSQADSDHNEQFF

size: NA
J: TRBJ2-2
V: TRBV10-3
D: NA
DNA: TGTGCCATCAAGGGAAGGGAGCTGTTTTTT
CDR3: CAIKGRELFF

size: many
J: TRBJ2-6
V: TRBV30
D: NA
DNA: TGTGCCTGGAGTGTGTCCACAACGGCCAACGTCCTGACTTTC
CDR3: CAWSVSTTANVLTF

size: NA
J: TRBJ1-6
V: TRBV7-7
D: TRBD1
DNA: TGTGCTAGCAGCCCGGACAGGGGCGTAAAAGTTTATAATTCACCCCTCCACTTT
CDR3: CASSPDRGVKVYNSPLHF

size: many
J: TRBJ2-1
V: TRBV5-1
D: TRBD1
DNA: TGCGCCAGCAGCTTGGGAGGGGGCTGGTTGGTCGAGCAGTTCTTC
CDR3: CASSLGGGWLVEQFF

size: many
J: TRBJ1-2
V: TRBV7-2
D: TRBD1
DNA: TGTGCCAGCAGCACAGGGACAGGGGGGTATGGCTACACCTTC
CDR3: CASSTGTGGYGYTF

size: many
J: TRBJ1-4
V: TRBV6-2/TRBV6-3
D: NA
DNA: TGTGCCAGCAGTTCTGGTTTACGAGGCCGTACTAATGAAAAACTGTTTTTT
CDR3: CASSSGLRGRTNEKLFF

size: NA
J: TRBJ2-7
V: TRBV12-3/TRBV12-4
D: NA
DNA: TGTGCCAGCAGTTTCGGCGATTTCGAGCAGTACTTC
CDR3: CASSFGDFEQYF

size: many
J: TRBJ2-3
V: TRBV19
D: TRBD2
DNA: TGTGCCACCTACTCGGGAGGGCCCACAGATACGCAGTATTTT
CDR3: CATYSGGPTDTQYF

size: NA
J: TRBJ2-7
V: TRBV4-1
D: NA
DNA: TGCGCCAGCAGCCAAGGAGGCCACTACGAGCGGTATTTC
CDR3: CASSQGGHYERYF

size: NA
J: TRBJ1-4
V: TRBV25-1
D: NA
DNA: TGTGCCAGCGGTGAAGAGGGTTGGGGTGAAAAGCTGTTTTTT
CDR3: CASGEEGWGEKLFF

size: NA
J: TRBJ2-3
V: TRBV27
D: NA
DNA: TGTGCCAGCAGTTCCATTGGGGGCCGGGTTACGCAGTATTTT
CDR3: CASSSIGGRVTQYF

size: NA
J: TRBJ1-2
V: TRBV4-3
D: NA
DNA: TGCGCCAGCAGCCAGGGTTTCTATGGCTACACCTTC
CDR3: CASSQGFYGYTF

size: many
J: TRBJ1-5
V: TRBV7-3
D: NA
DNA: TGTGCCAGCAGCTTAGATGAGAATCAGCCCCAGCATTTT
CDR3: CASSLDENQPQHF

size: NA
J: TRBJ2-7
V: TRBV20-1
D: NA
DNA: TGCAGTGCACCAACAGGACTTGGGGAGCAGTACTTC
CDR3: CSAPTGLGEQYF